This is a list of T cell receptor beta chains from one sample in a study of T cell clones after liver transplantation. Sequencing used immunoSEQ multiplex PCR; TCRdb keeps in-frame clones, though not all of them. The data contain 70,000 to 80,000 clones, 90% of them singletons. This sample comprised CD4+ T cells from blood, obtained before liver transplant. These TCRs come from a human donor who received a liver transplant. The CDR3 runs from the conserved cysteine through the conserved F or W. Fields, in order: V gene, D gene, J gene, CDR3 protein. The D gene is left open where the match is weak.

v_call: TRBV4-3; d_call: TRBD2; j_call: TRBJ2-3; cdr3_aa: CASSQEGLAGGDTQYF
v_call: TRBV6-5; d_call: .; j_call: TRBJ2-1; cdr3_aa: CASRALYNEQFF
v_call: TRBV4-3; d_call: TRBD2; j_call: TRBJ2-5; cdr3_aa: CASSQDPGLAGTGTQYF
v_call: TRBV11-1; d_call: .; j_call: TRBJ1-2; cdr3_aa: CASSLQLGAHYGYTF
v_call: TRBV7-8; d_call: TRBD1; j_call: TRBJ2-7; cdr3_aa: CASTDRGPYEQYF
v_call: TRBV11-2; d_call: .; j_call: TRBJ2-7; cdr3_aa: CASSLLRGEQYF
v_call: TRBV11-3; d_call: .; j_call: TRBJ2-3; cdr3_aa: CASSPRLPGGTDTQYF
v_call: TRBV7-9; d_call: TRBD1; j_call: TRBJ1-2; cdr3_aa: CASSSGTGDGYTF
v_call: TRBV5-4; d_call: TRBD2; j_call: TRBJ2-2; cdr3_aa: CASSARDYNTGELFF
v_call: TRBV6-5; d_call: TRBD2; j_call: TRBJ2-7; cdr3_aa: CASSYSGTSGSYEQYF
v_call: TRBV12-5; d_call: TRBD2; j_call: TRBJ2-7; cdr3_aa: CASGPGTSGSYEQYF
v_call: TRBV7-3; d_call: .; j_call: TRBJ2-5; cdr3_aa: CASSVYPGETQYF
v_call: TRBV9; d_call: TRBD2; j_call: TRBJ2-3; cdr3_aa: CASSRDYTDTQYF
v_call: TRBV6-1; d_call: .; j_call: TRBJ2-3; cdr3_aa: CASSEALLMKGTNTQYF
v_call: TRBV4-2; d_call: TRBD2; j_call: TRBJ2-3; cdr3_aa: CASSQQLAGGIDTQYF
v_call: TRBV6-5; d_call: .; j_call: TRBJ1-1; cdr3_aa: CASSYSGATEAFF